These 9 T cell receptor beta chains were sequenced from one sample in a study of radiation and T cells in renal cell carcinoma. The time point was: blood 4 weeks post-SBRT, at nephrectomy. Sample treatment: 15 Gy SBRT to primary tumor, nephrectomy 4 weeks later. Sequencing used immunoSEQ multiplex PCR; TCRdb keeps in-frame clones, though not all of them. Here the sample spans approximately 29,000 clones, over 75% being singletons. The sequencing here drew on blood, taken from a patient whose treatment included radiotherapy and nephrectomy. The receptors originated from a man aged 60-69 years with renal cell carcinoma.

This chain links TRBV11-2 with TRBJ1-2; D not resolved. Trimming stripped 3 bases from V and 0 bases from J, with 11 bases between. Germline loops: CDR1 SGHAT, CDR2 FQNNGV. CDR3 length: 15 amino acids. Here the CDR3 DNA reads TGTGCCAGCAGCTTGGGTGGACGTTCTAACTATGGCTACACCTTC. Translation: CASSLGGRSNYGYTF.

The chain employs TRBV7-2 and TRBJ2-1; tentatively, D is TRBD1 or TRBD2 (5 bases each). V was cut by 5 bases and J by 12 bases, with 20 bases left in between. Germline lookup yields CDR1 SGHTA and CDR2 FQGNSA. CDR3 length: 14 amino acids. The CDR3 DNA reads as TGTGCCAGCAGCCGATCCGGGACCCAGGGCGGGCAGTTCTTC. Protein sequence: CASSRSGTQGGQFF.

V gene TRBV15 combines with J gene TRBJ1-2, with a weak D call TRBD1 (5 bases). This CDR3 contains 15 residues. Germline CDR1 LNHNV, CDR2 YYDKDF (reference sequence). V gave up 1 base and J gave up 7 bases, with 16 bases separating them. DNA of the CDR3: TGTGCCACCAGCAGAGCGATAGGGGAGCAAGGTGGCTACACCTTC. This sequence encodes CATSRAIGEQGGYTF.

This clone was recorded at least ten times. The J gene is TRBJ2-7, the V gene TRBV2; D uncertain. There are 13 residues in the CDR3. V dropped 6 bases and J dropped 6 bases, with 15 bases sitting between them. Per the germline V gene, CDR1 is SNHLY and CDR2 is FYNNEI. The CDR3 coding sequence is TGTGCCAGCAGCCTTCCCGAGATGGGCGAGCAGTACTTC. Protein: CASSLPEMGEQYF.

The chain uses TRBV14 and TRBJ2-1, with D possibly being TRBD1 (6 bases). V lost 1 base and J 7 bases, leaving 11 bases between the germline ends. CDR1 and CDR2 from the germline V gene are SGHDN and FVKESK. The CDR3 consists of 14 residues. The CDR3, as DNA: TGTGCCAGCAGCCAAGGGGACACCTTAAATGAGCAGTTCTTC. Its protein is CASSQGDTLNEQFF.

V and J are TRBV6-1 and TRBJ1-1, with D possibly being TRBD1 (5 bases). The germline V gene encodes CDR1 MNHNS and CDR2 SASEGT. The CDR3 loop spans 13 amino acids. Trimming removed 4 bases from V and 2 bases from J, with 8 bases in between. In DNA, the CDR3 is TGTGCCAGCAGTGCAAGGGGAAACACTGAAGCTTTCTTT. Protein sequence: CASSARGNTEAFF.

V usage is TRBV29-1 and J usage is TRBJ2-1; 7 positions agree with TRBD2. The germline gives CDR1 SQVTM, CDR2 ANQGSEA. The V and J ends lost 5 bases and 4 bases, in that order; junction bases with no gene match: 2. CDR3 size: 12 residues. CDR3 sequence (DNA): TGCAGCGTTCTAGCGGAGTACAATGAGCAGTTCTTC. It specifies CSVLAEYNEQFF.

This chain joins TRBV21-1 and TRBJ1-1; TRBD1 reflects the table's D call only, with no check against the DNA. TRBV21-1 is labeled a pseudogene. CDR3 length: 15 residues. In nucleotides, the CDR3 is TGTGCCAGCCCCAAGTCCCACAGGGGGAACACTGAAGCTTTCTTT. Protein sequence: CASPKSHRGNTEAFF.

This CDR3 reads CASSFDNTDTQYF. The CDR3 nucleotides are TGCGCCAGCAGCTTCGACAACACAGATACGCAGTATTTT. V gene TRBV5-1 combines with J gene TRBJ2-3; no reliable D call. V gave up 2 bases and J gave up 2 bases, with 6 bases separating them. The CDR3 has 13 amino acids. CDR1 and CDR2 (germline): SGHRS, YFSETQ.